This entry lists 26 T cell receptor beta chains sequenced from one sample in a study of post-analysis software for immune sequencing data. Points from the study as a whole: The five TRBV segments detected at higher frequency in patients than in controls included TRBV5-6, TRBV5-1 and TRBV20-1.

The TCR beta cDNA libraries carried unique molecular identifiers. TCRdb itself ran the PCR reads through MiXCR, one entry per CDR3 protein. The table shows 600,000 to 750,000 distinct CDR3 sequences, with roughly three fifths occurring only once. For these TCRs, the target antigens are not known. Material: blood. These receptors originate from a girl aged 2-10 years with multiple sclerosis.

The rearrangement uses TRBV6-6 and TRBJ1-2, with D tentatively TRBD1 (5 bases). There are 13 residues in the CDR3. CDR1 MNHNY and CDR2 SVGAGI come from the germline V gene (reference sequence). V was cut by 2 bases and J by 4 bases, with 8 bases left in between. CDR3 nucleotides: TGTGCCAGCAGTTACAAGGGGAGCTATGGCTACACCTTC. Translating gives CASSYKGSYGYTF.

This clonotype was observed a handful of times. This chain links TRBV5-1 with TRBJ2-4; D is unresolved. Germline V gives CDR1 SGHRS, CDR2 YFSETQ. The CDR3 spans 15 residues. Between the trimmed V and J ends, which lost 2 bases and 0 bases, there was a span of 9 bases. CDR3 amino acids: CASSFDSIAKNIQYF. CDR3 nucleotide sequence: TGCGCCAGCAGCTTTGACTCGATAGCCAAAAACATTCAGTACTTC.

CDR3 DNA sequence: TGTGCCAGCAGTTACTCCCGCGGGGAGCCCTACGAGCAGTACTTC. The encoded protein is CASSYSRGEPYEQYF. The chain has TRBV6-5 and TRBJ2-7; TRBD2 is a possible D gene (6 bases). This CDR3 is built from 15 residues. From germline, CDR1 is MNHEY and CDR2 SVGAGI. The V and J ends lost 0 bases and 2 bases respectively, with 11 bases between them.

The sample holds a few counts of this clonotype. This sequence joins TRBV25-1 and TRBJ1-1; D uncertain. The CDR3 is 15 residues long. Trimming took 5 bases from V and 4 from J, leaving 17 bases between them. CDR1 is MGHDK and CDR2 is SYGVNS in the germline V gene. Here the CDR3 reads CASSHQVEMGTEAFF. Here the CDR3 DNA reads TGTGCCAGCAGTCATCAGGTTGAGATGGGCACTGAAGCTTTCTTT.

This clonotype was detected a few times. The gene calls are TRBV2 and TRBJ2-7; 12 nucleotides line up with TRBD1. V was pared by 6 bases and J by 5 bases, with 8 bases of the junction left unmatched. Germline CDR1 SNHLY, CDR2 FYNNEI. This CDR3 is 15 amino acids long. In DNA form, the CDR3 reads TGTGCCAGCAGCGACTCCCGGGACAGGGGGCACGAGCAGTACTTC. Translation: CASSDSRDRGHEQYF.

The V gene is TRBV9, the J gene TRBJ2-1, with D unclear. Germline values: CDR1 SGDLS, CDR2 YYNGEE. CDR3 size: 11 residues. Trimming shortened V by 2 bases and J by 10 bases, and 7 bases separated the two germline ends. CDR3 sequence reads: CASSVLEEQFF. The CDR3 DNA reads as TGTGCCAGCAGCGTCCTCGAGGAGCAGTTCTTC.

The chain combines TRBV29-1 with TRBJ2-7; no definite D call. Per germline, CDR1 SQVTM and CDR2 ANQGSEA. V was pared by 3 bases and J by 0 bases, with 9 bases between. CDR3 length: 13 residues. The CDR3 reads CSVDGRHSYEQYF. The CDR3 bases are TGCAGCGTTGATGGGCGACACTCCTACGAGCAGTACTTC.

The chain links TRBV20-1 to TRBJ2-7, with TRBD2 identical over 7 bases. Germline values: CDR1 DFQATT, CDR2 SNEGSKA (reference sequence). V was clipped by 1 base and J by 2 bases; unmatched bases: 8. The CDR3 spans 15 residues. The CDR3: CSARVVSGKAYEQYF. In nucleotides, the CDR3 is TGCAGTGCTAGAGTAGTCAGCGGGAAGGCCTACGAGCAGTACTTC.

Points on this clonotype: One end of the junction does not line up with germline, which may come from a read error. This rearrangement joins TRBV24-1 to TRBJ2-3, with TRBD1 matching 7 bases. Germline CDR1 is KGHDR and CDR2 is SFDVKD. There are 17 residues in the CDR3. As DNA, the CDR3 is TGTGCCACCAGTGACCCTAAATCGACAGGGACCACAAATACGCAGTATTTT. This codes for CATSDPKSTGTTNTQYF.

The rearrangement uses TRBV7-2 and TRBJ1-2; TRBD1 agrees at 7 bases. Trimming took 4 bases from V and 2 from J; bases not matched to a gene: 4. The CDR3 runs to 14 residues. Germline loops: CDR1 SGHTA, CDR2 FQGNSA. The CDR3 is CASSSGRGNYGYTF. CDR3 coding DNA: TGTGCCAGCAGCTCCGGCAGGGGGAACTATGGCTACACCTTC.

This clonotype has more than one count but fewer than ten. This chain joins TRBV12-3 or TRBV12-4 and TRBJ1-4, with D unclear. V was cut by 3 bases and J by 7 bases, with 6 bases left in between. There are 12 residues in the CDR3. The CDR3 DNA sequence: TGTGCCAGCAGTTTGGGAACTGAAAAACTGTTTTTT. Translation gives CASSLGTEKLFF.

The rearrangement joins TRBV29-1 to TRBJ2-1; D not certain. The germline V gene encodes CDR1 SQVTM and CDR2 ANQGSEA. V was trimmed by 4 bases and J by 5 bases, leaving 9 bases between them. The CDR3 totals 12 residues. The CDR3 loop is CSVALRDNEQFF. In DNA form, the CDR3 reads TGCAGCGTTGCGCTCCGGGACAATGAGCAGTTCTTC.

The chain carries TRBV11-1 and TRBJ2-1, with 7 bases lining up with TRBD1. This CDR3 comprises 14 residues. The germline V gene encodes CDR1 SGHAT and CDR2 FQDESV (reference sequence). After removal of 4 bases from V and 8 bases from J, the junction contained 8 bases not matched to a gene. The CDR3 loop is CASSYQRQGHEQFF. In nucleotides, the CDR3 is TGTGCCAGCAGCTACCAGAGACAGGGACATGAGCAGTTCTTC.

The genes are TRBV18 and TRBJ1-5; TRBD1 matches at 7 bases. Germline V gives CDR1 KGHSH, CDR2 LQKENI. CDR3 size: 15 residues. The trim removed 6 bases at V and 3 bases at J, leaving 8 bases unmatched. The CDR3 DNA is TGTGCCAGCTCTTGGGCAGGGACAGACAATCAGCCCCAGCATTTT. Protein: CASSWAGTDNQPQHF.

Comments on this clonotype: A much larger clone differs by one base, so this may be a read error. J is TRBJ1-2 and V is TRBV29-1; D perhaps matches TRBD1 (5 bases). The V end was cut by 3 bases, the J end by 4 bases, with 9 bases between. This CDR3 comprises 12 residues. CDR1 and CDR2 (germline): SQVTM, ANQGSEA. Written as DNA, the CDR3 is TGCAGCGTTGAGGGGGGTGGCTATGGCTACACCTTC. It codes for CSVEGGGYGYTF.

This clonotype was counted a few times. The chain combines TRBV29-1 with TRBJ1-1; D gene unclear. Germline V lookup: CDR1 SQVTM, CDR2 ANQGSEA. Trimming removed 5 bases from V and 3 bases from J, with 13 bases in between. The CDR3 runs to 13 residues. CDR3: CSVKSGRDTEAFF. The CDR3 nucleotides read TGCAGCGTTAAGTCTGGGAGAGACACTGAAGCTTTCTTT.

The CDR3 reads CAISPSTGDGGYTF. DNA for the CDR3: TGTGCCATCAGCCCCTCGACAGGGGATGGAGGCTACACCTTC. The chain couples TRBV10-3 to TRBJ1-2; TRBD1 agrees at 8 bases. The V gene's germline CDR1 is ENHRY and CDR2 SYGVKD. The CDR3 has 14 amino acids. Germline trimming cut 6 bases from V and 8 bases from J; bases unmatched to any gene: 11.

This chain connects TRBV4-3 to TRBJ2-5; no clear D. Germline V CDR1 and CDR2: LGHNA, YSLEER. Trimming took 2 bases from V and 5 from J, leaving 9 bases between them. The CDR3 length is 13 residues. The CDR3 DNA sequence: TGCGCCAGCAGCCAAAGGCTCGGGGAGACCCAGTACTTC. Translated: CASSQRLGETQYF.

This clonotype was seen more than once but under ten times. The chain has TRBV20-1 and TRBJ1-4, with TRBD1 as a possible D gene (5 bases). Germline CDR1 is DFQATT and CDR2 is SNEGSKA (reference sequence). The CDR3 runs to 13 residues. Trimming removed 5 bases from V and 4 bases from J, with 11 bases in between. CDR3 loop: CSAHGAVNEKLFF. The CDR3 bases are TGCAGTGCTCACGGGGCGGTTAATGAAAAACTGTTTTTT.

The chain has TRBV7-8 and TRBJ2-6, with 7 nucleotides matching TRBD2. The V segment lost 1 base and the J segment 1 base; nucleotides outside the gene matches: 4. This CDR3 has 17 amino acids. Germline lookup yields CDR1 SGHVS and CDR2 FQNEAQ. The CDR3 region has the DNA TGTGCCAGCAGCTTAGGTTTGGGGGGGTCTGGGGCCAACGTCCTGACTTTC. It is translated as CASSLGLGGSGANVLTF.

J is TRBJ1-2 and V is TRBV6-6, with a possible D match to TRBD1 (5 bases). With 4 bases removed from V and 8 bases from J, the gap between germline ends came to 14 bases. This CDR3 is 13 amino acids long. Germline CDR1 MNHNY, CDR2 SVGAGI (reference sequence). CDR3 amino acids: CASSSQVPGGYTF. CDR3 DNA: TGTGCCAGCAGTTCTCAGGTGCCAGGGGGCTACACCTTC.

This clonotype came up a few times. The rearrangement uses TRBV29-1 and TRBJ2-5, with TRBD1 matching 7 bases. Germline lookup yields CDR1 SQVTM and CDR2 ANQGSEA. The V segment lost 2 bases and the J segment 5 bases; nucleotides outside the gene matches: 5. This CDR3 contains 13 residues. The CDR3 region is CSVEQGVRETQYF. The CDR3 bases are TGCAGCGTTGAACAGGGGGTAAGGGAGACCCAGTACTTC.

This CDR3 is CASGSTGIKTPDTQYF. The CDR3 DNA sequence: TGTGCTAGTGGTTCGACCGGGATCAAAACTCCAGATACGCAGTATTTT. The gene calls are TRBV12-5 and TRBJ2-3, with D maybe TRBD2 (5 bases). Trimming took 4 bases from V and 4 from J, leaving 18 bases between them. The CDR3 is 16 amino acids. Germline CDR1 LGHNT, CDR2 FRNRAP.

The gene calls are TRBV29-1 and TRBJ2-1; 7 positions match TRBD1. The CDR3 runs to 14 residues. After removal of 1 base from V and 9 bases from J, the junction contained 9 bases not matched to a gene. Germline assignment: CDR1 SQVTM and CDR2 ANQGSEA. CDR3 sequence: CSVEGYEGAVEQFF. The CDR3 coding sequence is TGCAGCGTTGAAGGCTATGAGGGGGCAGTTGAGCAGTTCTTC.

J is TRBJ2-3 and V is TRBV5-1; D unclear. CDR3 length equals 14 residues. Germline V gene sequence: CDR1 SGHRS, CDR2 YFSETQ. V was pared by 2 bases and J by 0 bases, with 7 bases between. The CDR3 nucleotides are TGCGCCAGCAGCTTATCTCTCAGCACAGATACGCAGTATTTT. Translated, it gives CASSLSLSTDTQYF.

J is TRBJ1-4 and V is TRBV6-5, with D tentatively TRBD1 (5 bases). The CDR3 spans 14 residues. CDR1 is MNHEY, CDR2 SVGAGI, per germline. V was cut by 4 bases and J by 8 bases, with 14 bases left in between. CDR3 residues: CASSLGRAQEKLFF. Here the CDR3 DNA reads TGTGCCAGCAGTTTAGGCAGGGCTCAGGAAAAACTGTTTTTT.